These 24 T cell receptor beta chains came from one sample sequenced in a study of blood T cell repertoires in COVID-19. Assay: immunoSEQ multiplex PCR; the TCRdb copy retains only in-frame clones and omits some. Among approximately 150,000 clones listed, roughly 89% were seen once. Sequencing was performed on peripheral blood. These TCRs come from a woman in her forties or fifties with active or convalescent COVID-19.

The chain joins TRBV2 to TRBJ1-1; possible D gene TRBD1, 6 bases. Trimming pared 3 bases from V and 5 bases from J, leaving 16 bases between. The CDR3 is made up of 15 amino acids. Looked up from germline, CDR1 is SNHLY and CDR2 is FYNNEI. In DNA, the CDR3 is TGTGCCAGCAGTGAGGGGCAAAGGGGGAAGACTGAAGCTTTCTTT. This sequence encodes CASSEGQRGKTEAFF.

The rearrangement uses TRBV7-6 and TRBJ2-2; D is ambiguous. Germline lookup yields CDR1 SGHVS and CDR2 FNYEAQ. V was shortened by 2 bases and J by 4 bases, with 17 bases between the two germline ends. The CDR3 length is 17 residues. The CDR3 DNA reads as TGTGCCAGCAGCTTAATGGCCGCCACGATGGCCACCGGGGAGCTGTTTTTT. It is translated as CASSLMAATMATGELFF.

This sequence joins TRBV4-1 and TRBJ1-4; 8 bases line up with TRBD1. This CDR3 comprises 16 residues. Per germline, CDR1 MGHRA and CDR2 YSYEKL. Trimming removed 2 bases from V and 0 bases from J; junction bases left unmatched: 2. CDR3 protein: CASSQQGAATNEKLFF. In DNA form, the CDR3 reads TGCGCCAGCAGCCAACAGGGGGCGGCAACTAATGAAAAACTGTTTTTT.

The rearrangement links TRBV3-1 (or the pseudogene TRBV3-2) to TRBJ1-1; D may be TRBD1 (5 bases). The V end was cut by 4 bases, the J end by 1 base, with 7 bases between. This CDR3 region has 13 residues. Germline CDR1 is LGHDT and CDR2 is YNNKEL (reference sequence). The CDR3, as DNA: TGTGCCAGCAGCCGACAGCAGAACACTGAAGCTTTCTTT. Amino acid sequence: CASSRQQNTEAFF.

This clone was observed once. This chain connects TRBV11-1 to TRBJ2-1, with unresolved D. There are 14 residues in the CDR3. Trimming took 6 bases from V and 2 from J, leaving 11 bases between them. Germline CDR1 SGHAT, CDR2 FQDESV (reference sequence). The CDR3 here is CASRDIDTYNEQFF. The DNA for the CDR3 is TGTGCCAGCAGAGATATTGACACCTACAATGAGCAGTTCTTC.

In its sample, this clone was seen a few times. This chain uses TRBV7-2 with TRBJ2-2; 7 nucleotides align to TRBD1. V lost 7 bases to trimming and J lost 0 bases; unmatched junction nucleotides: 2. From germline, CDR1 is SGHTA and CDR2 FQGNSA. The CDR3 covers 14 residues. The CDR3 region is CASKGQTNTGELFF. CDR3 nucleotides: TGTGCCAGCAAGGGACAGACGAACACCGGGGAGCTGTTTTTT.

The chain has TRBV3-1 (or the pseudogene TRBV3-2) and TRBJ1-3; D call uncertain. Germline V gives CDR1 LGHDT, CDR2 YNNKEL (reference sequence). This CDR3 region has 17 residues. The V and J ends lost 0 bases and 7 bases respectively, with 19 bases between them. The CDR3 bases are TGTGCCAGCAGCCAAGACCCGACTAATAGGTCTTGGAACACCATATATTTT. Protein sequence: CASSQDPTNRSWNTIYF.

The rearrangement links TRBV10-3 to TRBJ1-3; D might be TRBD1 (6 bases). The CDR3 length is 13 residues. Between the trimmed V and J ends, which lost 10 bases and 2 bases, there was a span of 12 bases. Germline assignment: CDR1 ENHRY and CDR2 SYGVKD. The CDR3 DNA sequence: TGTGCCACCGGACAGCCTCCTGGAAACACCATATATTTT. Translating it yields CATGQPPGNTIYF.

J is TRBJ2-3 and V is TRBV18, with 7 bases matching TRBD1. V was clipped by 6 bases and J by 2 bases; unmatched bases: 14. The germline gives CDR1 KGHSH, CDR2 LQKENI. CDR3 size: 17 residues. The CDR3 loop reads CASSLVEGTAATDTQYF. CDR3 bases: TGTGCCAGCTCCCTGGTCGAGGGGACAGCGGCCACAGATACGCAGTATTTT.

The chain couples TRBV10-3 to TRBJ1-1; 8 bases are a match to TRBD1. V shed 6 bases, J shed 0 bases, and the junction held 3 bases outside the gene matches. Germline CDR1 and CDR2: ENHRY and SYGVKD. The length of the CDR3 is 14 residues. The chain's CDR3 is CAIRDREMNTEAFF. The CDR3 DNA follows: TGTGCCATCAGGGACAGGGAAATGAACACTGAAGCTTTCTTT.

Only one count was recorded for this clone. The rearrangement uses TRBV19 and TRBJ1-3; TRBD1 matches at 7 bases. The CDR3 consists of 15 residues. The germline V gene has CDR1 LNHDA and CDR2 SQIVND (reference sequence). Trimming removed 7 bases from V and 1 base from J; junction bases left unmatched: 7. The CDR3, as DNA: TGTGCCAGTATCCAGGGGGATGCGTCTGGAAACACCATATATTTT. Amino acids: CASIQGDASGNTIYF.

The V call is TRBV6-4, the J call TRBJ1-1; TRBD1 is a possible D gene (5 bases). The CDR3 loop spans 13 amino acids. The germline CDR1 and CDR2 sequences are MRHNA and SNTAGT. Deletions cut 6 bases from V and 1 base from J, with 9 bases between. The CDR3 is CASRTEENTEAFF. CDR3 nucleotide sequence: TGTGCCAGCAGGACAGAGGAGAACACTGAAGCTTTCTTT.

V and J are TRBV23-1 and TRBJ2-5; 7 nucleotides align to TRBD2. TRBV23-1 is an ORF; its function is uncertain. The CDR3 is 15 residues long. Losses at the gene ends were 5 bases for V and 4 bases for J; bases not matched to a gene: 10. The CDR3 nucleotides are TGCGCCAGCAGTAATAGACACTGGGGGGGAGAGACCCAGTACTTC. It translates to CASSNRHWGGETQYF.

This chain connects TRBV6-5 to TRBJ1-1, with D possibly matching TRBD1 (5 bases). Germline V gene sequence: CDR1 MNHEY, CDR2 SVGAGI. With 4 bases removed from V and 1 base from J, the gap between germline ends came to 7 bases. The CDR3 runs 13 residues. The CDR3 bases are TGTGCCAGCAGTTTAACAGGGAACACTGAAGCTTTCTTT. This sequence encodes CASSLTGNTEAFF.

The V call is TRBV18, the J call TRBJ1-5; 7 nucleotides match TRBD1. V lost 4 bases and J lost 1; bases outside the gene matches: 7. The length of the CDR3 is 16 residues. In germline, CDR1 is KGHSH, CDR2 LQKENI. Written as DNA, the CDR3 is TGTGCCAGCTCACTATTCCCGACAGGGAGCAATCAGCCCCAGCATTTT. This translates into CASSLFPTGSNQPQHF. The full variable domain, with the rest looked up from reference TRBV18 and TRBJ1-5, is NAGVMQNPRHLVRRRGQEARLRCSPMKGHSHVYWYRQLPEEGLKFMVYLQKENIIDESGMPKERFSAEFPKEGPSILRIQQVVRGDSAAYFCASSLFPTGSNQPQHFGDGTRLSIL.

The chain employs TRBV19 and TRBJ2-3, with no clear D. CDR3 length equals 11 residues. V was cut by 3 bases and J by 14 bases, with 12 bases left in between. The germline V gene has CDR1 LNHDA and CDR2 SQIVND (reference sequence). This CDR3 reads CASSIAAGWYF. CDR3 coding DNA: TGTGCCAGTAGTATTGCCGCAGGTTGGTATTTT.

The genes are TRBV27 and TRBJ2-7; the match to TRBD2 covers 8 bases. Germline V gives CDR1 MNHEY, CDR2 SMNVEV (reference sequence). The trim removed 11 bases at V and 5 bases at J, leaving 8 bases unmatched. CDR3 size: 12 residues. This chain's CDR3 is CAVRGGPDEQYF. Here the CDR3 DNA reads TGTGCCGTCCGGGGGGGCCCGGACGAGCAGTACTTC.

The V and J genes are TRBV7-9 and TRBJ1-5; the match to TRBD1 covers 7 bases. Germline V gene lookup returns CDR1 SEHNR and CDR2 FQNEAQ (reference sequence). The CDR3 is 15 amino acids. The V gene end was trimmed by 5 bases and the J gene end by 4 bases; junction bases not matched to a gene: 8. The CDR3 region has the DNA TGTGCCAGCAGCCCACCCGGACAGGAGAATCAGCCCCAGCATTTT. Translating gives CASSPPGQENQPQHF.

The gene calls are TRBV5-1 and TRBJ2-7; D perhaps matches TRBD2 (5 bases). Germline V gene sequence: CDR1 SGHRS, CDR2 YFSETQ. The CDR3 totals 14 residues. V gave up 6 bases and J gave up 4 bases, with 17 bases separating them. CDR3: CASTKTSVEYEQYF. In DNA form, the CDR3 reads TGCGCCAGCACCAAAACTAGTGTCGAATACGAGCAGTACTTC. Variable domain in full (rest from reference TRBV5-1 and TRBJ2-7): KAGVTQTPRYLIKTRGQQVTLSCSPISGHRSVSWYQQTPGQGLQFLFEYFSETQRNKGNFPGRFSGRQFSNSRSEMNVSTLELGDSALYLCASTKTSVEYEQYFGPGTRLTVT.

The chain has TRBV7-9 and TRBJ1-2; 11 bases line up with TRBD1. Germline assignment: CDR1 SEHNR and CDR2 FQNEAQ (reference sequence). The CDR3 loop spans 15 amino acids. After removal of 7 bases from V and 4 bases from J, the junction contained 8 bases not matched to a gene. The CDR3 loop is CASTPAGTGGYGYTF. CDR3 DNA: TGTGCCAGCACCCCCGCGGGGACAGGGGGCTATGGCTACACCTTC.

V gene TRBV5-1 combines with J gene TRBJ1-1; TRBD1 is a possible D gene (6 bases). Per germline, CDR1 SGHRS and CDR2 YFSETQ. There are 16 residues in the CDR3. The V gene lost 0 bases and the J gene lost 1 base, with 13 bases spanning the gap. The CDR3 loop reads CASSLAQSTGNTEAFF. The DNA for the CDR3 is TGCGCCAGCAGCTTGGCCCAGTCGACAGGGAACACTGAAGCTTTCTTT.

V gene TRBV11-2 combines with J gene TRBJ1-1, with D unresolved. V was pared by 2 bases and J by 3 bases, with 7 bases between. In germline, CDR1 is SGHAT, CDR2 FQNNGV. The CDR3 consists of 13 residues. This chain's CDR3 is CASSLYVYTEAFF. The CDR3 DNA is TGTGCCAGCAGCTTATATGTTTACACTGAAGCTTTCTTT.

DNA for the CDR3: TGCGCCAGCAGCCCCTTAACGGGGGGGGACACTGAAGCTTTCTTT. Its protein is CASSPLTGGDTEAFF. The chain is built from TRBV4-3 and TRBJ1-1; possibly TRBD1 for D (5 bases). The CDR3 runs 15 residues. V was trimmed by 4 bases and J by 3 bases, leaving 15 bases between them. Germline V CDR1 and CDR2: LGHNA, YSLEER.

This chain joins TRBV7-9 and TRBJ1-2; 9 nucleotides match TRBD1. The CDR3 contains 14 residues. Per the germline V gene, CDR1 is SEHNR and CDR2 is FQNEAQ (reference sequence). V shed 5 bases, J shed 8 bases, and the junction held 9 bases outside the gene matches. The CDR3 here is CASSPGQGEDGYTF. The CDR3 DNA sequence: TGTGCCAGCAGCCCGGGACAGGGAGAGGACGGCTACACCTTC.